Listed here are 13 T cell receptor beta chains from one sample, sequenced in a study of cytomegalovirus exposure and HLA in healthy donors. Primers for the PCR totalled 60 Vbeta and 13 Jbeta. The table came from immunoSEQ multiplex PCR; TCRdb's copy has only in-frame clones and leaves some out. This table has roughly 99,000 clones, 70% to 85% appearing once. Material for sequencing was PBMCs. The receptor set was obtained from a male donor in good health and CMV-seronegative.

The rearrangement links TRBV5-1 to TRBJ1-4, with 7 bases aligning to TRBD1. CDR1 is SGHRS, CDR2 YFSETQ, per germline. The CDR3 runs 15 residues. Trimming cost V 0 bases and J 8 bases; bases outside gene matches: 7. The CDR3 protein is CASSLATGQGEKLFF. DNA of the CDR3: TGCGCCAGCAGCTTGGCGACAGGGCAGGGGGAAAAACTGTTTTTT.

CDR3 loop: CASSPLAGDSYEQYF. The CDR3 DNA is TGTGCCAGCAGTCCCCTAGCGGGAGATTCCTACGAGCAGTACTTC. The gene calls are TRBV6-4 and TRBJ2-7; TRBD2 matches 10 bases. The CDR3 length is 15 residues. V trimming: 5 bases; J trimming: 1 base; junction bases outside the gene matches: 5. Germline V gene data show CDR1 as MRHNA and CDR2 as SNTAGT.

As for this clone: The sample has other DNA sequences that encode this CDR3 too. This rearrangement joins TRBV7-9 to TRBJ2-5, with 8 bases matching TRBD2. Germline CDR1 reads SEHNR; CDR2 reads FQNEAQ (reference sequence). The CDR3 loop spans 14 amino acids. Trimming took 5 bases from V and 2 from J; bases not matched to a gene: 4. DNA of the CDR3: TGTGCCAGCAGCACCACTAGCGGACAAGAGACCCAGTACTTC. This gives the protein CASSTTSGQETQYF. Drawing the rest from reference TRBV7-9 and TRBJ2-5, the complete variable domain is DTGVSQNPRHKITKRGQNVTFRCDPISEHNRLYWYRQTLGQGPEFLTYFQNEAQLEKSRLLSDRFSAERPKGSFSTLEIQRTEQGDSAMYLCASSTTSGQETQYFGPGTRLLVL.

The V gene is TRBV11-2, the J gene TRBJ1-3; D is unclear. The CDR3 sequence is 16 residues long. Trimming removed 0 bases at V and 3 bases at J, with 12 bases between. Germline CDR1 is SGHAT and CDR2 is FQNNGV. CDR3 sequence (DNA): TGTGCCAGCAGCTTAGACCGGGGAAGGAATGGAAACACCATATATTTT. Its protein product is CASSLDRGRNGNTIYF.

The chain links TRBV6-5 to TRBJ1-2, with D tentatively TRBD1 (5 bases). The CDR3 totals 15 residues. Trimming took off 1 base at V and 4 bases at J, with 13 bases between the two ends. Germline V CDR1 and CDR2: MNHEY, SVGAGI. CDR3 nucleotides: TGTGCCAGCAGTTACTGGAGGGGAGATAGCTATGGCTACACCTTC. This codes for CASSYWRGDSYGYTF.

The chain has TRBV6-1 and TRBJ1-1, with 8 bases matching TRBD1. The CDR3 has 13 amino acids. CDR1 and CDR2 from the germline V gene are MNHNS and SASEGT. Trimming cost V 6 bases and J 5 bases; bases outside gene matches: 5. The CDR3 region is CASRLDRGTEAFF. For the CDR3, the DNA is TGTGCCAGCAGGTTAGACAGGGGAACTGAAGCTTTCTTT.

J is TRBJ2-6 and V is TRBV14; D call uncertain. Germline V gene sequence: CDR1 SGHDN, CDR2 FVKESK. The ends were cut back, 2 bases at V and 3 bases at J, with 8 bases in the middle. The CDR3 is 15 amino acids. In nucleotides, the CDR3 is TGTGCCAGCAGCCAATTAACTGGTGGGGCCAACGTCCTGACTTTC. Protein: CASSQLTGGANVLTF.

This sequence joins TRBV19 and TRBJ2-5, with 7 bases lining up with TRBD1. Germline V lookup: CDR1 LNHDA, CDR2 SQIVND (reference sequence). V trimming: 4 bases; J trimming: 2 bases; junction bases outside the gene matches: 10. The CDR3 has 16 residues. CDR3 loop: CASSTVPGTAQETQYF. In nucleotides, the CDR3 is TGTGCCAGTAGTACCGTCCCCGGGACAGCACAAGAGACCCAGTACTTC.

This clone was detected only a few times. V usage is TRBV15 and J usage is TRBJ1-1, with 7 bases identical to TRBD1. The CDR3 extends over 16 amino acids. J lost 0 bases, V lost 0 bases, and 4 bases had no gene match. Germline loops: CDR1 LNHNV, CDR2 YYDKDF (reference sequence). The CDR3 loop reads CATSRDIGGLNTEAFF. In DNA, the CDR3 is TGTGCCACCAGCAGAGATATAGGGGGCTTGAACACTGAAGCTTTCTTT.

V gene TRBV18 combines with J gene TRBJ1-2; TRBD1 matches at 8 bases. Trimming took 5 bases from V and 4 from J; bases not matched to a gene: 9. CDR1 KGHSH and CDR2 LQKENI come from the germline V gene. The CDR3 runs 15 residues. In nucleotides, the CDR3 is TGTGCCAGCTCATCGACGGAGACAGGGGCCTATGGCTACACCTTC. Its protein product is CASSSTETGAYGYTF.

The chain employs TRBV6-5 and TRBJ2-7; 14 bases fit TRBD2. The CDR3 consists of 15 residues. Trimming at V came to 5 bases and at J to 3 bases, leaving 3 bases not matched to a gene. CDR1 is MNHEY and CDR2 is SVGAGI in the germline V gene. The CDR3 DNA follows: TGTGCCAGCAGTGTTGGACTAGCGGGAGGCTACGAGCAGTACTTC. Its protein is CASSVGLAGGYEQYF.

The V gene is TRBV5-1, the J gene TRBJ2-5; TRBD2 matches 11 bases. This CDR3 contains 16 residues. The V and J ends lost 1 base and 2 bases, in that order; junction bases with no gene match: 4. The germline V gene has CDR1 SGHRS and CDR2 YFSETQ. CDR3 loop: CASSLLLAGVQETQYF. CDR3 sequence (DNA): TGCGCCAGCAGCTTGCTACTAGCGGGAGTACAAGAGACCCAGTACTTC.

This chain joins TRBV28 and TRBJ1-2; TRBD1 aligns across 10 bases. Unmatched junction bases numbered 9, after V lost 6 bases and J lost 8 bases. The CDR3 spans 14 residues. The germline V gene encodes CDR1 MDHEN and CDR2 SYDVKM. CDR3 DNA: TGTGCCAGCAGCCCCAGACAGGGGGCTAGCGGCTACACCTTC. This sequence encodes CASSPRQGASGYTF.